Listed here are 17 T cell receptor beta chains from one sample, sequenced in a study of cytomegalovirus exposure and HLA in healthy donors. PCR employed 60 Vbeta and 13 Jbeta primers. Repertoires were generated with immunoSEQ multiplex PCR, while TCRdb's copy carries only in-frame clones and drops some. The table lists some 180,000 clones, roughly 77% of them singletons. Sequencing was performed on PBMCs. The receptors stem from a woman aged 30 to 39 in good health and CMV-seronegative.

In its sample, this clone was seen a few times. This rearrangement joins TRBV10-1 to TRBJ2-7, with D maybe TRBD1 (5 bases). Germline values: CDR1 WNHNN, CDR2 SYGVQD (reference sequence). CDR3 size: 15 residues. V was pared by 4 bases and J by 2 bases, with 15 bases between. The CDR3, as DNA: TGCGCCAGCAGTGTAGGGGAAGACGGCCCCTACGAGCAGTACTTC. This encodes CASSVGEDGPYEQYF.

The genes are TRBV7-2 and TRBJ1-1, with a possible D match to TRBD1 (5 bases). The V and J ends lost 5 bases and 1 base respectively, with 23 bases between them. CDR3 length equals 18 residues. Germline assignment: CDR1 SGHTA and CDR2 FQGNSA. CDR3 sequence (DNA): TGTGCCAGCAGCCTGACCAGGCAGGGTCCAGGAAAGAACACTGAAGCTTTCTTT. It encodes CASSLTRQGPGKNTEAFF.

This clone came up once. This CDR3 is CAWDRTGSYSPLHF. CDR3 nucleotide sequence: TGTGCCTGGGATAGAACAGGGAGCTATTCACCCCTCCACTTT. The gene calls are TRBV30 and TRBJ1-6, with TRBD1 as a possible D gene (6 bases). V was clipped by 5 bases and J by 8 bases, with 16 bases between them. The CDR3 contains 14 residues. The germline gives CDR1 GTSNPN, CDR2 SVGIG (reference sequence).

The rearrangement uses TRBV2 and TRBJ1-4, with a weak D call TRBD1 (6 bases). CDR3 length: 15 amino acids. From germline, CDR1 is SNHLY and CDR2 FYNNEI. V was pared by 5 bases and J by 8 bases, with 18 bases between. The CDR3 sequence is CASSPNQGLGEKLFF. CDR3 nucleotide sequence: TGTGCCAGCAGTCCTAACCAGGGGTTGGGCGAAAAACTGTTTTTT. The whole variable domain, remainder taken from reference TRBV2 and TRBJ1-4, is EPEVTQTPSHQVTQMGQEVILRCVPISNHLYFYWYRQILGQKVEFLVSFYNNEISEKSEIFDDQFSVERPDGSNFTLKIRSTKLEDSAMYFCASSPNQGLGEKLFFGSGTQLSVL.

The V call is TRBV6-1, the J call TRBJ2-7; TRBD2 agrees at 9 bases. Looked up from germline, CDR1 is MNHNS and CDR2 is SASEGT. This CDR3 has 15 residues. Trimming at V came to 5 bases and at J to 5 bases, leaving 10 bases not matched to a gene. CDR3 region: CASSTTGLASHEQYF. The CDR3 region has the DNA TGTGCCAGCAGTACGACGGGACTAGCATCGCACGAGCAGTACTTC.

The chain has TRBV21-1 and TRBJ2-7; TRBD1, as called in the table, went unchecked against the DNA. TRBV21-1 represents a pseudogene. The CDR3 runs 15 residues. The CDR3 nucleotides are TGTGCCAGCAGCAAAGAATCAGGCTGCTCCTACGAGCAGTACTTC. Translation gives CASSKESGCSYEQYF.

This clone was seen only a few times. The chain is built from TRBV4-1 and TRBJ1-4; 8 bases line up with TRBD1. Looked up from germline, CDR1 is MGHRA and CDR2 is YSYEKL. The CDR3 contains 15 residues. Trimming cost V 6 bases and J 4 bases; bases outside gene matches: 7. The CDR3 DNA sequence: TGCGCCAGCAGTCTGGACAGGGCAATTAATGAAAAACTGTTTTTT. Its protein is CASSLDRAINEKLFF.

This clone showed up just a few times. The chain joins TRBV4-1 to TRBJ1-4, with D perhaps matching TRBD1 (6 bases). V was pared by 6 bases and J by 2 bases, with 10 bases between. CDR1 and CDR2 from the germline V gene are MGHRA and YSYEKL. The CDR3 length is 14 residues. The CDR3 nucleotides read TGCGCCAGCAGGGTCCAGGGGACTAATGAAAAACTGTTTTTT. Protein sequence: CASRVQGTNEKLFF.

The chain links TRBV7-2 to TRBJ1-4; tentatively, D is TRBD1 (6 bases). The germline V gene has CDR1 SGHTA and CDR2 FQGNSA. V was pared by 1 base and J by 3 bases, with 9 bases between. CDR3 length: 15 amino acids. CDR3 sequence: CASSLVRGSNEKLFF. The CDR3 region has the DNA TGTGCCAGCAGCTTAGTCAGGGGCTCTAATGAAAAACTGTTTTTT.

The rearrangement joins TRBV2 to TRBJ1-6, with D possibly TRBD1 on 6 matching bases. The germline CDR1 and CDR2 sequences are SNHLY and FYNNEI. The CDR3 contains 16 residues. Trimming cost V 7 bases and J 10 bases, with 23 bases left between them. The CDR3 sequence is CASKVSRGNSGSPLHF. In nucleotides, the CDR3 is TGTGCCAGCAAGGTTAGCAGGGGAAATTCGGGATCACCCCTCCACTTT.

The chain couples TRBV7-2 to TRBJ2-2; TRBD1 agrees at 9 bases. V gave up 5 bases and J gave up 7 bases; unmatched junction bases: 8. CDR3 size: 15 residues. Germline V gene lookup returns CDR1 SGHTA and CDR2 FQGNSA. The CDR3 region has the DNA TGTGCCAGCAGCCCGGGACAGGGACTCGGCGGGGAGCTGTTTTTT. Amino acid sequence: CASSPGQGLGGELFF.

The genes are TRBV5-8 and TRBJ1-5, with D maybe TRBD1 (6 bases). V shed 4 bases and J shed 2 bases, with 22 bases lying between them. There are 18 residues in the CDR3. The germline gives CDR1 SGHTS, CDR2 YDEGEE. Written as DNA, the CDR3 is TGTGCCAGCAGCCTACCCGATATCCAGGGGATGGGCAATCAGCCCCAGCATTTT. It encodes CASSLPDIQGMGNQPQHF.

The chain links TRBV5-1 to TRBJ2-4; the D is unclear. The length of the CDR3 is 16 residues. Germline CDR1 SGHRS, CDR2 YFSETQ. V lost 4 bases, J lost 0 bases, and 14 bases lay in between. CDR3 DNA sequence: TGCGCCAGCAGCCGAGCAGGCCCTCTAGCCAAAAACATTCAGTACTTC. Protein product: CASSRAGPLAKNIQYF.

This chain joins TRBV5-5 and TRBJ1-1; TRBD1 aligns across 8 bases. This CDR3 region has 14 residues. CDR1 is SGHKS, CDR2 YYEKEE, per germline (reference sequence). With 3 bases clipped from V and 2 bases from J, the junction kept 3 bases outside the gene matches. The CDR3 is CASSSGQGNTEAFF. In DNA, the CDR3 is TGTGCCAGCAGCTCCGGACAGGGAAACACTGAAGCTTTCTTT.

This chain joins TRBV7-2 and TRBJ1-1, with TRBD1 matching over 9 bases. Per germline, CDR1 SGHTA and CDR2 FQGNSA. The V gene end was trimmed by 6 bases and the J gene end by 4 bases; junction bases not matched to a gene: 3. The CDR3 runs to 13 residues. For the CDR3, the DNA is TGTGCCAGCAGAGGGACAGGGATCACTGAAGCTTTCTTT. Encoded protein: CASRGTGITEAFF.

The J gene is TRBJ2-1, the V gene TRBV13; 7 bases map to TRBD1. CDR3 length: 17 amino acids. Losses at the gene ends were 0 bases for V and 5 bases for J; bases not matched to a gene: 10. In germline, CDR1 is PRHDT, CDR2 FYEKMQ (reference sequence). The CDR3, as DNA: TGTGCCAGCAGCTTAGGCGACAGGGTTGTCCTAGACAATGAGCAGTTCTTC. Its translation is CASSLGDRVVLDNEQFF. Using reference TRBV13 and TRBJ2-1 for the parts outside the CDR3, the full variable domain is AAGVIQSPRHLIKEKRETATLKCYPIPRHDTVYWYQQGPGQDPQFLISFYEKMQSDKGSIPDRFSAQQFSDYHSELNMSSLELGDSALYFCASSLGDRVVLDNEQFFGPGTRLTVL.

The chain combines TRBV2 with TRBJ2-7, with a tentative D call TRBD1 (5 bases). The CDR3 runs 16 residues. Between the trimmed V and J ends, which lost 4 bases and 0 bases, there was a span of 16 bases. Per the germline V gene, CDR1 is SNHLY and CDR2 is FYNNEI. The CDR3 sequence: CASSGRQLRSSYEQYF. CDR3 in DNA: TGTGCCAGCAGTGGTAGACAGCTTAGAAGCTCCTACGAGCAGTACTTC.